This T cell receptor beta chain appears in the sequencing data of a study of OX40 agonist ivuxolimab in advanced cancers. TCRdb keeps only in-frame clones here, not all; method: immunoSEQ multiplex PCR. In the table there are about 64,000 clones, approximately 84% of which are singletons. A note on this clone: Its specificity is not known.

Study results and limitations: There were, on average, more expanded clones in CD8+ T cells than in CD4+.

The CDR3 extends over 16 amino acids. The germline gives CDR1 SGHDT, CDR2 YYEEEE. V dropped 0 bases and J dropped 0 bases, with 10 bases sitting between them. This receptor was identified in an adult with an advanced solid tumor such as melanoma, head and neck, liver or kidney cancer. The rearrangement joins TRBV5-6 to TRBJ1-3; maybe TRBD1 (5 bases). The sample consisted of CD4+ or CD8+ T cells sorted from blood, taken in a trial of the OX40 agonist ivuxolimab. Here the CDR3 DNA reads TGTGCCAGCAGCTTGGCCGTGGGGGTCTCTGGAAACACCATATATTTT. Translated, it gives CASSLAVGVSGNTIYF.